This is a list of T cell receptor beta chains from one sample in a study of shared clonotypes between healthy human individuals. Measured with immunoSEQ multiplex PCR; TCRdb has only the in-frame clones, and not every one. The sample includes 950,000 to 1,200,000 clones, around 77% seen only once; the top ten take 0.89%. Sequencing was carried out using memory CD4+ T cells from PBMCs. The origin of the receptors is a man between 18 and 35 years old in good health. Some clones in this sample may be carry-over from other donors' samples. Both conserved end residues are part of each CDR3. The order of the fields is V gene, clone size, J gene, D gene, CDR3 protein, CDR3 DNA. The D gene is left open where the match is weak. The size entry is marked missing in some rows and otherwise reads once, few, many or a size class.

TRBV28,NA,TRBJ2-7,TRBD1,CASSFTNRGYEQYF,TGTGCCAGCAGTTTCACGAACAGGGGCTACGAGCAGTACTTC
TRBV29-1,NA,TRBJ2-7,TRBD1,CSAVGEGTGLYEQYF,TGCAGCGCTGTGGGGGAAGGGACAGGGCTCTACGAGCAGTACTTC
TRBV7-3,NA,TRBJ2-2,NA,CASSSREGTGELFF,TGTGCCAGCAGCTCCCGAGAGGGCACCGGGGAGCTGTTTTTT
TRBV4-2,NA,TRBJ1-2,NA,CASSQEPSKALHGYTF,TGTGCCAGCAGCCAAGAACCCTCCAAGGCTCTACATGGCTACACCTTC
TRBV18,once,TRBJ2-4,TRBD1,CASSPTRGLVNIQYF,TGTGCCAGCTCACCGACCAGGGGGCTGGTTAACATTCAGTACTTC
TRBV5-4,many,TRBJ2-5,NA,CASSLGGQRETQYF,TGTGCCAGCAGCTTGGGCGGGCAGAGGGAGACCCAGTACTTC
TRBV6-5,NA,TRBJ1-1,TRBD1,CASSKQGSTEAFF,TGTGCCAGCAGTAAACAGGGGAGCACTGAAGCTTTCTTT
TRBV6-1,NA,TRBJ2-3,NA,CASSQGASSHRIDTQYF,TGTGCCAGCAGTCAAGGTGCATCTAGTCATCGGATAGATACGCAGTATTTT
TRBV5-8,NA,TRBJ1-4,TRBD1,CASSSQGREGEKLFF,TGTGCCAGCAGCTCACAGGGGAGGGAAGGTGAAAAACTGTTTTTT
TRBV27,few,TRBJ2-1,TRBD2,CASSLQGLTYNEQFF,TGTGCCAGCAGTTTACAGGGACTAACATACAATGAGCAGTTCTTC
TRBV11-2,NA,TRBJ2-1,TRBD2,CATTRGRWTSGGYNEQFF,TGTGCCACCACGAGAGGCAGGTGGACTAGCGGCGGCTACAATGAGCAGTTCTTC
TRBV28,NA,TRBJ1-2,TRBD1,CASSQDRVRGYTF,TGTGCCAGCAGCCAGGACAGGGTTCGCGGCTACACCTTC
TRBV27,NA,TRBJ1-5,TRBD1,CASSSGTGAWESNQPQHF,TGTGCCAGCAGTTCTGGGACAGGGGCGTGGGAGAGCAATCAGCCCCAGCATTTT
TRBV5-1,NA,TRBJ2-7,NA,CASSLRQDTYEQYF,TGCGCCAGCAGCTTGCGGCAGGATACCTACGAGCAGTACTTC
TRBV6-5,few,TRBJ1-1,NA,CASSDRRGNTEAFF,TGTGCCAGCAGTGACCGACGGGGGAACACTGAAGCTTTCTTT
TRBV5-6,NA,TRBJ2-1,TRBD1,CASSLDRGEMVPFEQFF,TGTGCCAGCAGCTTGGACAGGGGAGAGATGGTACCGTTTGAGCAGTTCTTC
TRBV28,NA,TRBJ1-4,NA,CASSAAGAINEKLFF,TGTGCCAGCAGTGCCGCGGGTGCAATTAATGAAAAACTGTTTTTT
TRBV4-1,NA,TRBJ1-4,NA,CASSQTYEKLFF,TGCGCCAGCAGCCAAACTTATGAAAAACTGTTTTTT
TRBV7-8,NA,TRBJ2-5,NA,CASSLGAWGNQETQYF,TGTGCCAGCAGCTTAGGTGCGTGGGGAAACCAAGAGACCCAGTACTTC
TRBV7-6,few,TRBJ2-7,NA,CASSLTTGEQYF,TGTGCCAGCAGCTTAACAACTGGCGAGCAGTACTTC
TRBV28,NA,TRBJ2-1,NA,CASSTVGTINEQFF,TGTGCCAGCAGTACCGTCGGGACCATCAATGAGCAGTTCTTC